The 22 T cell receptor beta chains below come from one sample, sequenced in a study of blood T cell repertoires in COVID-19. The protocol was immunoSEQ multiplex PCR, while the TCRdb copy is restricted to in-frame clones and leaves out a portion. The sample gives about 360,000 clones, approximately 86% of which show up once; 2.5% to 3.5% is in the top ten. The specimen sequenced was peripheral blood. The origin of the receptors is a human donor in a cohort sampled during active COVID-19.

This rearrangement joins TRBV7-3 to TRBJ1-6, with D perhaps TRBD1 (5 bases). This CDR3 comprises 13 residues. Trimming left V 5 bases short and J 9 bases short, with 11 bases between. The germline gives CDR1 SGHTA, CDR2 FQGTGA. The CDR3 loop is CASSQGIGSPLHF. The CDR3 coding sequence is TGTGCCAGCAGCCAGGGAATCGGTTCACCCCTCCACTTT.

CDR3 sequence (DNA): TGTGCCAGCTCACCACCGACAGCAAGAGATACCCAGTACTTC. Amino acid sequence: CASSPPTARDTQYF. The rearrangement uses TRBV18 and TRBJ2-5, with D possibly matching TRBD1 (5 bases). This CDR3 comprises 14 residues. V was cut by 0 bases and J by 8 bases, with 13 bases left in between. The germline V gene has CDR1 KGHSH and CDR2 LQKENI.

This clone appeared a few times. The rearrangement links TRBV2 to TRBJ1-1, with D tentatively TRBD1 (6 bases). This CDR3 contains 15 residues. Between the trimmed V and J ends, which lost 4 bases and 1 base, there was a span of 13 bases. CDR1 is SNHLY and CDR2 is FYNNEI in the germline V gene. The CDR3 loop reads CASSAPKGGNTEAFF. In DNA form, the CDR3 reads TGTGCCAGCAGTGCACCTAAAGGGGGGAACACTGAAGCTTTCTTT. Combining the CDR3 with reference TRBV2 and TRBJ1-1 gives the whole variable domain EPEVTQTPSHQVTQMGQEVILRCVPISNHLYFYWYRQILGQKVEFLVSFYNNEISEKSEIFDDQFSVERPDGSNFTLKIRSTKLEDSAMYFCASSAPKGGNTEAFFGQGTRLTVV.

Notes on this clone: Other DNA sequences in this sample translate to the same CDR3. This sequence joins TRBV29-1 and TRBJ1-1; D remains ambiguous. CDR3 length: 12 amino acids. V lost 4 bases, J lost 1 base, and 7 bases lay in between. Germline CDR1 reads SQVTM; CDR2 reads ANQGSEA. The CDR3 coding sequence is TGCAGCGTTGGGTCAGGGAACACTGAAGCTTTCTTT. Protein: CSVGSGNTEAFF.

The J gene is TRBJ2-7, the V gene TRBV21-1; the DNA was not used to check the table's D call, TRBD2. TRBV21-1 is shown as a pseudogene. The CDR3 has 15 amino acids. The CDR3 is CASSKARTSPYEQYF. CDR3 sequence (DNA): TGTGCCAGCAGCAAAGCGCGAACGAGCCCCTACGAGCAGTACTTC.

This clone has only one observation. This sequence joins TRBV4-1 and TRBJ2-7; 7 nucleotides match TRBD1. CDR3 length: 14 residues. J lost 3 bases, V lost 1 base, and 3 bases had no gene match. From germline, CDR1 is MGHRA and CDR2 YSYEKL. CDR3 protein: CASSQVTGVYEQYF. The CDR3 region has the DNA TGCGCCAGCAGCCAAGTAACAGGGGTCTACGAGCAGTACTTC.

The gene calls are TRBV29-1 and TRBJ2-5; the match to TRBD2 covers 13 bases. The CDR3 extends over 14 amino acids. The germline gives CDR1 SQVTM, CDR2 ANQGSEA. The trim removed 7 bases at V and 2 bases at J, leaving 4 bases unmatched. The CDR3 loop is CSARLAGGQETQYF. The CDR3 DNA follows: TGCAGCGCCCGACTAGCGGGGGGACAAGAGACCCAGTACTTC.

V usage is TRBV2 and J usage is TRBJ1-1, with D tentatively TRBD1 (5 bases). CDR3 length: 14 amino acids. Trimming pared 5 bases from V and 4 bases from J, leaving 14 bases between. The germline V gene has CDR1 SNHLY and CDR2 FYNNEI. The CDR3 DNA follows: TGTGCCAGCAGTTCGGAGGGGAGGATCACTGAAGCTTTCTTT. This encodes CASSSEGRITEAFF. Together with reference TRBV2 and TRBJ1-1, the CDR3 gives the full variable domain: EPEVTQTPSHQVTQMGQEVILRCVPISNHLYFYWYRQILGQKVEFLVSFYNNEISEKSEIFDDQFSVERPDGSNFTLKIRSTKLEDSAMYFCASSSEGRITEAFFGQGTRLTVV.

This chain joins TRBV7-3 and TRBJ2-1; 7 bases agree with TRBD1. Germline CDR1 is SGHTA and CDR2 is FQGTGA. The CDR3 is 14 amino acids. The V and J ends lost 2 bases and 9 bases, in that order; junction bases with no gene match: 7. In DNA form, the CDR3 reads TGTGCCAGCAGCTTACGGGACAGTGGCGCTGAGCAGTTCTTC. Its translation: CASSLRDSGAEQFF. Filled out from reference TRBV7-3 and TRBJ2-1, the complete variable domain reads GAGVSQTPSNKVTEKGKYVELRCDPISGHTALYWYRQSLGQGPEFLIYFQGTGAADDSGLPNDRFFAVRPEGSVSTLKIQRTERGDSAVYLCASSLRDSGAEQFFGPGTRLTVL.

CDR3: CASSAYREGTEAFF. DNA of the CDR3: TGTGCCAGTAGTGCGTACAGGGAGGGCACTGAAGCTTTCTTT. The rearrangement links TRBV19 to TRBJ1-1; D is possibly TRBD1 (6 bases). V lost 5 bases and J lost 4, with 14 bases in between. CDR3 size: 14 residues. Germline V gene data show CDR1 as LNHDA and CDR2 as SQIVND (reference sequence).

The rearrangement joins TRBV11-3 to TRBJ2-7; 9 nucleotides agree with TRBD2. Germline values: CDR1 SGHNT, CDR2 YENEEA. The CDR3 runs to 14 residues. Trimming took 5 bases from V and 2 from J; bases not matched to a gene: 4. The CDR3 here is CASSGGRAPYEQYF. DNA for the CDR3: TGTGCCAGCAGCGGCGGGAGGGCCCCCTACGAGCAGTACTTC.

Here the CDR3 reads CASQAGTDNYNEQFF. The DNA of the CDR3 is TGCGCCAGCCAGGCAGGGACAGACAATTACAATGAGCAGTTCTTC. The chain employs TRBV4-1 and TRBJ2-1; 7 nucleotides line up with TRBD1. The length of the CDR3 is 15 residues. Trimming at V came to 8 bases and at J to 4 bases, leaving 11 bases not matched to a gene. Looked up from germline, CDR1 is MGHRA and CDR2 is YSYEKL.

V usage is TRBV7-9 and J usage is TRBJ1-4; 11 bases are a match to TRBD1. The trim removed 5 bases at V and 0 bases at J, leaving 2 bases unmatched. The CDR3 runs 16 residues. Germline V gene data show CDR1 as SEHNR and CDR2 as FQNEAQ (reference sequence). This CDR3 is CASSQGQGATNEKLFF. CDR3 DNA: TGTGCCAGCAGCCAGGGACAGGGGGCAACTAATGAAAAACTGTTTTTT. The full variable domain, its missing parts supplied by reference TRBV7-9 and TRBJ1-4, is DTGVSQNPRHKITKRGQNVTFRCDPISEHNRLYWYRQTLGQGPEFLTYFQNEAQLEKSRLLSDRFSAERPKGSFSTLEIQRTEQGDSAMYLCASSQGQGATNEKLFFGSGTQLSVL.

The rearrangement links TRBV28 to TRBJ1-2, with no clear D. The CDR3 has 14 amino acids. Germline CDR1 reads MDHEN; CDR2 reads SYDVKM. With 7 bases removed from V and 6 bases from J, the gap between germline ends came to 18 bases. The CDR3 DNA reads as TGTGCCAGCACCCCGGTCCTGGGCTCAGATGGCTACACCTTC. It codes for CASTPVLGSDGYTF.

The chain carries TRBV5-1 and TRBJ2-1; TRBD2 aligns across 12 bases. The CDR3 totals 15 residues. Trimming took 4 bases from V and 5 from J; bases not matched to a gene: 4. Germline CDR1 is SGHRS and CDR2 is YFSETQ. The CDR3 reads CASSRTSGTNNEQFF. The CDR3 nucleotides are TGCGCCAGCAGCCGGACTAGCGGGACCAACAATGAGCAGTTCTTC.

The rearrangement links TRBV2 to TRBJ2-7; possible D gene TRBD1, 7 bases. Trimming shortened V by 7 bases and J by 0 bases, and 19 bases separated the two germline ends. The CDR3 runs 16 residues. Germline V gene lookup returns CDR1 SNHLY and CDR2 FYNNEI. For the CDR3, the DNA is TGTGCCAGCAATGGTATGGCGGGACAGAGCTCCTACGAGCAGTACTTC. It yields the protein CASNGMAGQSSYEQYF.

This clone was counted a few times. The CDR3 reads CASSSGGDYNEQFF. As DNA, the CDR3 is TGTGCCAGCAGCTCGGGCGGGGACTACAATGAGCAGTTCTTC. The chain couples TRBV7-9 to TRBJ2-1, with D possibly being TRBD2 (6 bases). This CDR3 spans 14 amino acids. The germline CDR1 and CDR2 sequences are SEHNR and FQNEAQ (reference sequence). V was pared by 4 bases and J by 3 bases, with 10 bases between.

V and J are TRBV7-2 and TRBJ2-7, with 9 bases that match TRBD2. Germline CDR1 SGHTA, CDR2 FQGNSA. This CDR3 has 14 amino acids. Trimming cost V 5 bases and J 2 bases; bases outside gene matches: 4. DNA of the CDR3: TGTGCCAGCAGCAAGCGACTAGCGGCCTACGAGCAGTACTTC. Protein: CASSKRLAAYEQYF.

V is TRBV19 and J is TRBJ1-6, with D possibly TRBD1 on 6 matching bases. This CDR3 has 16 amino acids. V was clipped by 6 bases and J by 7 bases, with 19 bases between them. Per germline, CDR1 LNHDA and CDR2 SQIVND (reference sequence). The CDR3 DNA sequence: TGTGCCAGTAGGGATAACCTACAGGGATGGAATTCACCCCTCCACTTT. This gives the protein CASRDNLQGWNSPLHF.

The genes are TRBV18 and TRBJ2-3; perhaps TRBD2 as D (5 bases). V gave up 3 bases and J gave up 5 bases, with 15 bases separating them. Germline CDR1 and CDR2: KGHSH and LQKENI. The CDR3 is 15 amino acids. For the CDR3, the DNA is TGTGCCAGCTCACCGAGAGGGATCGCACTAGATACGCAGTATTTT. It is translated as CASSPRGIALDTQYF.

For the CDR3, the DNA is TGTGCCAGCAGCTTGGCAGGCGTCCTGAACACTGAAGCTTTCTTT. It encodes CASSLAGVLNTEAFF. The V and J genes are TRBV5-4 and TRBJ1-1; D ambiguous. The CDR3 length is 15 residues. The germline gives CDR1 SGHNT, CDR2 YYREEE (reference sequence). Trimming removed 0 bases from V and 0 bases from J, with 9 bases in between.

The rearrangement joins TRBV5-1 to TRBJ2-1; tentative D call: TRBD2 (7 bases). The germline V gene encodes CDR1 SGHRS and CDR2 YFSETQ. The CDR3 loop spans 12 amino acids. V was cut by 7 bases and J by 12 bases, with 17 bases left in between. This CDR3 reads CASSGAQRGQFF. DNA of the CDR3: TGCGCCAGCTCGGGGGCCCAGCGGGGGCAGTTCTTC.